This record concerns one T cell receptor beta chain sequence. The germline V and J ends were trimmed by 0 bases and 11 bases, with 11 bases remaining between them. This CDR3 is built from 12 residues. Germline V lookup: CDR1 SGHKS, CDR2 YYEKEE (reference sequence). The data belong to a study of blood T cell repertoires in COVID-19. In the study overall: Acute and convalescent COVID-19 samples came from the United States, Italy and Spain. PBMCs, B-cell-depleted T cells, or T cells provided the cDNA or gDNA that made up the material.

Original handling: Reference gene primer amplification yielded estimated nucleated cell counts. Generated by immunoSEQ multiplex PCR, the TCRdb table keeps only in-frame clones and is missing some. The V and J calls and clone size come from that table; D and trimming were worked out from the DNA. The repertoire has about 120,000 clones, 85% to 90% of them found once; the top ten carry 7.5% to 9%. The chain uses TRBV5-5 and TRBJ1-1; the D gene is possibly TRBD1 (6 bases). This clonotype was obtained from a man in his 70s who had recovered from COVID-19. The sequenced material came from peripheral blood. The CDR3 is CASSLGGRGAFF. As DNA, the CDR3 is TGTGCCAGCAGCTTGGGGGGCAGGGGTGCTTTCTTT.